This T cell receptor (beta chain) is drawn from a study of T cell changes during pregnancy in multiple sclerosis. Sequencing was performed with immunoSEQ multiplex PCR; in TCRdb, only in-frame clones are kept and a portion is missing. The sample lists around 42,000 clones, about 90% occurring once. This CDR3 has 14 amino acids. Trimming removed 0 bases from V and 9 bases from J, with 12 bases in between. Germline-derived CDR1 and CDR2 are MNHEY and SVGAGI. The chain combines TRBV6-5 with TRBJ1-5; TRBD1 is a possible D gene (5 bases). This sequence was found in a female donor in good health, enrolled as a control in a pregnancy study. The sample consisted of CD4+ T cells from peripheral blood mononuclear cells, taken in the second trimester of pregnancy. CDR3 DNA sequence: TGTGCCAGCAGTTACTCGACCTCGGGGGGGCCCCAGCATTTT. This sequence encodes CASSYSTSGGPQHF.